This TCR beta chain stems from a study of blood T cell repertoires in COVID-19. The ends were cut back, 3 bases at V and 1 base at J, with 12 bases in the middle. The CDR3 has 14 residues. CDR1 is DFQATT, CDR2 SNEGSKA, per germline (reference sequence). Libraries were prepared by immunoSEQ multiplex PCR; TCRdb keeps only in-frame clonotypes and omits some of them. Seen here are nearly 200,000 clones, around nine tenths observed once, and the top ten hold around 6.6%. This sequence originates from a middle-aged woman who had recovered from COVID-19. Sequencing input: peripheral blood. V and J are TRBV20-1 and TRBJ1-1; D is possibly TRBD1 (6 bases). The CDR3 DNA reads TGCAGTGCTAGTTTGAGGGGGAGGAACACTGAAGCTTTCTTT. This encodes CSASLRGRNTEAFF.